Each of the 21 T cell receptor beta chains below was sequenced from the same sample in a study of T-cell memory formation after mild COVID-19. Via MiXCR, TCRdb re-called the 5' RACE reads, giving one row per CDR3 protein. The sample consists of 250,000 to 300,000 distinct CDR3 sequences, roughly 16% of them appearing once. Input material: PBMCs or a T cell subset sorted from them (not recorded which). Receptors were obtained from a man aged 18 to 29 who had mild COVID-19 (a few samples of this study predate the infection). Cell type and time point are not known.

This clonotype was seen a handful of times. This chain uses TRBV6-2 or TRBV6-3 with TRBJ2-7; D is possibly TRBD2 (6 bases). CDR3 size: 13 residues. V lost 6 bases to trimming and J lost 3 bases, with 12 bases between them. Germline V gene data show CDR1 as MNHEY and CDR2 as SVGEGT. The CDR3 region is CASSPGGIYEQYV. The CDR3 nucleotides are TGTGCCAGCAGCCCCGGAGGGATCTACGAGCAGTACGTC.

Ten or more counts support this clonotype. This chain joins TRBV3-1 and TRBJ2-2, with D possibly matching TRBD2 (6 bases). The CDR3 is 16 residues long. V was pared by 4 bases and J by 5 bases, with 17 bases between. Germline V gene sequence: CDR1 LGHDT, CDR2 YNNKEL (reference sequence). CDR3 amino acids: CASSPPGEPGTGELFF. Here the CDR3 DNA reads TGTGCCAGCAGCCCCCCGGGGGAGCCCGGGACCGGGGAGCTGTTTTTT.

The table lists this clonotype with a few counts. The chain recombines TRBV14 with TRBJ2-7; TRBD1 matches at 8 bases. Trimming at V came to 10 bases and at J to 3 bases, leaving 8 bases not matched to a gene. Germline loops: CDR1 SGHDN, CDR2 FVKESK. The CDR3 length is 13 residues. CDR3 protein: CAIVGTGRYEQYV. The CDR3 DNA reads TGTGCCATCGTAGGGACAGGTCGCTACGAGCAGTACGTC.

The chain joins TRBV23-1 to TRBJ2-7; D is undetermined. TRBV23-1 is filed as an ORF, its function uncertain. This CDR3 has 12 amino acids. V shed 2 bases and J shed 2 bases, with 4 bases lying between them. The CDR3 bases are TGCGCCAGCAGTCAACGGCCCTACGAGCAGTACGTC. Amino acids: CASSQRPYEQYV.

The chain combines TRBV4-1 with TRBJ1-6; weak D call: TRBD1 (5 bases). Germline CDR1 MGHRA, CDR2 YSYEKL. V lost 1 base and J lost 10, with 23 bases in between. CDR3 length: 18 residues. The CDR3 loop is CASSQALTARRKGSPLHF. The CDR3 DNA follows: TGCGCCAGCAGCCAAGCTTTGACAGCTAGGCGAAAAGGCTCACCCCTCCACTTT.

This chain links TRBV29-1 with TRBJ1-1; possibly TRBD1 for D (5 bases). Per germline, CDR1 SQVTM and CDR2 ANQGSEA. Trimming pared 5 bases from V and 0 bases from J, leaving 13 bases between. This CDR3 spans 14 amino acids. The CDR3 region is CSVSTAFMNTEAFF. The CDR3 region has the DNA TGCAGCGTTTCGACAGCTTTTATGAACACTGAAGCTTTCTTT.

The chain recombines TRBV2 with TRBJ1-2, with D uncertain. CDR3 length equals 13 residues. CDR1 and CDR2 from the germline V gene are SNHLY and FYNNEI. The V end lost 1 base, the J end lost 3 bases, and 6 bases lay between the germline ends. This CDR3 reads CASSEDRDYGYTF. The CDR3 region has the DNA TGTGCCAGCAGTGAAGATAGGGACTATGGCTACACCTTC.

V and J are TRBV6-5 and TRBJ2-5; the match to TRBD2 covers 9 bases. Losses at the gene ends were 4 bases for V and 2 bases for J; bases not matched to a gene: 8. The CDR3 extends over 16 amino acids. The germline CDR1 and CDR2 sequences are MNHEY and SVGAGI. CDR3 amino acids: CASSSPFSGGQETQYF. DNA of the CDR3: TGTGCCAGCAGTTCTCCTTTTAGCGGGGGACAAGAGACCCAGTACTTC.

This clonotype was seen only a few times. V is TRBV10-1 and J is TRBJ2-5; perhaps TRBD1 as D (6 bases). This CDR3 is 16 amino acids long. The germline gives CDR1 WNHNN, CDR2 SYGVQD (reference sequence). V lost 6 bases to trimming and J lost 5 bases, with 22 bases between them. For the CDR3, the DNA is TGCGCCAGCAGAGCGCTCCGGGACATTCAAAAGGAGACCCAGTACTTC. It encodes CASRALRDIQKETQYF.

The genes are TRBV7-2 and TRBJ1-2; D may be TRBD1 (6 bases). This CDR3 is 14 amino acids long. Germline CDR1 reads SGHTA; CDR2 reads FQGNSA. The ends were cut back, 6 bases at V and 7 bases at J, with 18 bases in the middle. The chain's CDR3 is CASSQTAGVVGYTF. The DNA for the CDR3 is TGTGCCAGCAGTCAGACCGCAGGGGTGGTTGGCTACACCTTC.

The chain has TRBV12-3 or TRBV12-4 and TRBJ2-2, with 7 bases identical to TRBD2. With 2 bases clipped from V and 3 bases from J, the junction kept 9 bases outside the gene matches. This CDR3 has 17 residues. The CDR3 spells CASSLMFGGYDTGELFF. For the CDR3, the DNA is TGTGCCAGCAGTTTAATGTTCGGGGGGTATGACACCGGGGAGCTGTTTTTT.

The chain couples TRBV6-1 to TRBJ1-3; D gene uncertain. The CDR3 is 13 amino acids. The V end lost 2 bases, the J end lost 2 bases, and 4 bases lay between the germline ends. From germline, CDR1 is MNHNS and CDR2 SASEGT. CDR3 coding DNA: TGTGCCAGCAGTGAACAGACTGGAAACACCATATATTTT. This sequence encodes CASSEQTGNTIYF.

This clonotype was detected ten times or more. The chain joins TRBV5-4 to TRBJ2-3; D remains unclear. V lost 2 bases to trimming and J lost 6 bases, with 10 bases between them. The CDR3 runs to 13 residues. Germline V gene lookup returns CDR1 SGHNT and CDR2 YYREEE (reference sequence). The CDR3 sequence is CASSLPHEDTQYF. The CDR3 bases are TGTGCCAGCAGCTTACCTCATGAGGATACGCAGTATTTT.

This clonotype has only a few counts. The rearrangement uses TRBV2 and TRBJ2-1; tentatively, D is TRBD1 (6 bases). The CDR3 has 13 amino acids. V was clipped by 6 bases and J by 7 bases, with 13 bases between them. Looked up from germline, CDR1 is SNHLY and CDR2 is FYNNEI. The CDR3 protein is CASSRGLGNEQFF. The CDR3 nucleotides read TGTGCCAGCAGCAGGGGATTGGGGAATGAGCAGTTCTTC.

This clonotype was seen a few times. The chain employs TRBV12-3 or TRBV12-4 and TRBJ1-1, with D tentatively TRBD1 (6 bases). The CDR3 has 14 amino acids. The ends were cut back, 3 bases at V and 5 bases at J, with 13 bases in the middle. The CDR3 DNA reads TGTGCCAGCAGTTTTGGGGGGCCGGGAACTGAAGCTTTCTTT. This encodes CASSFGGPGTEAFF.

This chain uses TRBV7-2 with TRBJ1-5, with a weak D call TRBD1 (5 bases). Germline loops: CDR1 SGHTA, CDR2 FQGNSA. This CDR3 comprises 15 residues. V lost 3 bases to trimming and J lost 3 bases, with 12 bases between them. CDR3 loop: CASSFARGFNQPQHF. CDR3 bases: TGTGCCAGCAGCTTCGCGCGGGGGTTCAATCAGCCCCAGCATTTT.

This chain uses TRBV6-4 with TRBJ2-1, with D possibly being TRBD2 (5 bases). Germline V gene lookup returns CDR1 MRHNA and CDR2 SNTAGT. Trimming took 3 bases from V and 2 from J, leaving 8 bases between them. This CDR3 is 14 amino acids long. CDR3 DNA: TGTGCCAGCAGTGAACGGGGAACCTACAATGAGCAGTTCTTC. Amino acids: CASSERGTYNEQFF.

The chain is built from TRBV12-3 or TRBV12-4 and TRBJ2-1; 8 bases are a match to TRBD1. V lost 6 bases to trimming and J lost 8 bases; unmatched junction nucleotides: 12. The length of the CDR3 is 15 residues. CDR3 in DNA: TGTGCCAGCAGAAAGACAGGGGCCGGCGAGGATGAGCAGTTCTTC. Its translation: CASRKTGAGEDEQFF.

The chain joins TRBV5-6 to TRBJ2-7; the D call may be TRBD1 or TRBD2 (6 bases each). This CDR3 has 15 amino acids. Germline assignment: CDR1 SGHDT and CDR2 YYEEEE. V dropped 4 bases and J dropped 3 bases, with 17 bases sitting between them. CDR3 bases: TGTGCCAGCAGCGCGGGACAAATGATCTTCTACGAGCAGTACGTC. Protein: CASSAGQMIFYEQYV.

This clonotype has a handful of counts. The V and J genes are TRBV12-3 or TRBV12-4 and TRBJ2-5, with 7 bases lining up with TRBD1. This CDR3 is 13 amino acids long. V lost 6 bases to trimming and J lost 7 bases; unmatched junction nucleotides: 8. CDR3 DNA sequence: TGTGCCAGCAGCAAGACAGGGTCGGGGACCCAGTACTTC. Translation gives CASSKTGSGTQYF.

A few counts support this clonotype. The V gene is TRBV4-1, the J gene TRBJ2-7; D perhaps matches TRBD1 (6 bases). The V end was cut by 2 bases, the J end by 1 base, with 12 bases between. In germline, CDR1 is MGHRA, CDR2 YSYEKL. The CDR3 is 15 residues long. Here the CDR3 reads CASSQYRDRSYEQYV. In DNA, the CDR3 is TGCGCCAGCAGCCAATATCGTGACAGGTCCTACGAGCAGTACGTC.